The 25 T cell receptor beta chains presented below share a single source sample, sequenced in a study of T cell repertoires and HLA-DP antigens. Method: immunoSEQ multiplex PCR; TCRdb's copy keeps in-frame clones and lacks some. The sample records some 110,000 clones, 85% to 95% being singletons. No cognate antigen is known for these TCRs. Sequenced material: CD4+ T cells from PBMCs. Source of these receptors: a woman aged 18-29 years in good health and CMV-seronegative.

In DNA form, the CDR3 reads TGTGCCAGCATCCGCGGGCAAATTGGATACGAGCAGTACTTC. Protein product: CASIRGQIGYEQYF. J is TRBJ2-7 and V is TRBV6-1, with D maybe TRBD2 (5 bases). V shed 7 bases and J shed 4 bases, with 17 bases lying between them. There are 14 residues in the CDR3. CDR1 is MNHNS and CDR2 is SASEGT in the germline V gene.

This clone showed up many times. The gene calls are TRBV6-6 and TRBJ1-2; 10 bases agree with TRBD1. Germline V gene data show CDR1 as MNHNY and CDR2 as SVGAGI (reference sequence). The ends lost 6 bases at V and 0 bases at J; junction bases unmatched: 7. The CDR3 runs 16 residues. The DNA for the CDR3 is TGTGCCAGCAGGGGGGGGACAGGGGCATCTAACTATGGCTACACCTTC. It codes for CASRGGTGASNYGYTF.

The chain recombines TRBV28 with TRBJ1-3; TRBD1 agrees at 12 bases. This CDR3 region has 16 residues. With 5 bases clipped from V and 8 bases from J, the junction kept 10 bases outside the gene matches. Germline V lookup: CDR1 MDHEN, CDR2 SYDVKM. The CDR3 sequence: CASSPLGTGGAYTIYF. CDR3 sequence (DNA): TGTGCCAGCAGTCCTTTGGGGACAGGGGGCGCGTACACCATATATTTT.

This clone came up once. Additional DNA sequences in this sample encode the identical CDR3. The V call is TRBV5-6, the J call TRBJ1-4; possibly TRBD1 for D (5 bases). V shed 0 bases and J shed 8 bases, with 11 bases lying between them. The length of the CDR3 is 14 residues. Germline V gene lookup returns CDR1 SGHDT and CDR2 YYEEEE. CDR3 region: CASSLGGAREKLFF. CDR3 coding DNA: TGTGCCAGCAGCTTGGGAGGGGCGCGGGAAAAACTGTTTTTT.

This clone has a single count. The chain carries TRBV19 and TRBJ2-3; 10 bases align to TRBD1. Germline V gene lookup returns CDR1 LNHDA and CDR2 SQIVND (reference sequence). The length of the CDR3 is 14 residues. The J segment lost 3 bases and the V segment lost 7 bases, leaving 4 bases of the junction unmatched. The CDR3 bases are TGTGCCAGTAAACGGGACAGGGGAACAGATACGCAGTATTTT. Translation gives CASKRDRGTDTQYF.

This rearrangement joins TRBV28 to TRBJ2-7; 14 bases agree with TRBD2. The CDR3 runs 14 residues. With V trimmed by 5 bases and J by 12 bases, 9 bases remained unmatched. Looked up from germline, CDR1 is MDHEN and CDR2 is SYDVKM. The CDR3 sequence: CASSSPTSGRAGYF. The CDR3 bases are TGTGCCAGCAGTAGCCCGACTAGCGGGAGGGCCGGGTACTTC.

V usage is TRBV30 and J usage is TRBJ2-1, with 9 bases that match TRBD2. Trimming removed 7 bases from V and 12 bases from J; junction bases left unmatched: 16. Germline V gene data show CDR1 as GTSNPN and CDR2 as SVGIG (reference sequence). CDR3 length: 14 amino acids. This chain's CDR3 is CAYELAGEKGRQFF. The DNA for the CDR3 is TGTGCCTACGAATTAGCGGGAGAAAAGGGACGGCAGTTCTTC. The full variable domain, its missing parts supplied by reference TRBV30 and TRBJ2-1, is SQTIHQWPATLVQPVGSPLSLECTVEGTSNPNLYWYRQAAGRGLQLLFYSVGIGQISSEVPQNLSASRPQDRQFILSSKKLLLSDSGFYLCAYELAGEKGRQFFGPGTRLTVL.

V usage is TRBV19 and J usage is TRBJ1-1; the D is unclear. Trimming stripped 3 bases from V and 1 base from J, with 6 bases between. CDR1 and CDR2 from the germline V gene are LNHDA and SQIVND (reference sequence). The CDR3 has 13 amino acids. The CDR3 DNA reads TGTGCCAGTAGTATGAAACCGAACACTGAAGCTTTCTTT. Translated, it gives CASSMKPNTEAFF.

The chain combines TRBV2 with TRBJ1-6; D remains unclear. The CDR3 covers 13 residues. With 7 bases removed from V and 10 bases from J, the gap between germline ends came to 14 bases. Germline V gene sequence: CDR1 SNHLY, CDR2 FYNNEI. The CDR3 DNA is TGTGCCAGCACAAGGGTTGTTGGCTCACCCCTCCACTTT. Amino acids: CASTRVVGSPLHF.

The rearrangement uses TRBV7-6 and TRBJ2-7; 7 nucleotides agree with TRBD1. This CDR3 is 14 amino acids long. V gave up 2 bases and J gave up 7 bases; unmatched junction bases: 8. CDR1 and CDR2 (germline): SGHVS, FNYEAQ. CDR3 nucleotide sequence: TGTGCCAGCAGCTTAAGTGGGACAGCTTGGGAGCAGTACTTC. This codes for CASSLSGTAWEQYF.

V and J are TRBV5-1 and TRBJ1-6; weak D call: TRBD1 (6 bases). Germline loops: CDR1 SGHRS, CDR2 YFSETQ. V was trimmed by 4 bases and J by 8 bases, leaving 19 bases between them. This CDR3 is built from 16 residues. CDR3 DNA sequence: TGCGCCAGCAGCCTCCGCGGGGGCTGGTTAGATTCACCCCTCCACTTT. The encoded protein is CASSLRGGWLDSPLHF.

The genes are TRBV20-1 and TRBJ1-4; weak D call: TRBD1 (6 bases). CDR1 and CDR2 from the germline V gene are DFQATT and SNEGSKA (reference sequence). This CDR3 spans 11 amino acids. The V end was cut by 7 bases, the J end by 8 bases, with 11 bases between. CDR3 nucleotide sequence: TGCAGTGTCGCAGGGGTCGAAAAACTGTTTTTT. Its protein is CSVAGVEKLFF.

This clone appeared once. This rearrangement joins TRBV10-3 to TRBJ1-1, with D maybe TRBD1 (6 bases). From germline, CDR1 is ENHRY and CDR2 SYGVKD. V lost 10 bases and J 1 base, leaving 13 bases between the germline ends. The CDR3 has 13 residues. CDR3 sequence: CASSSTGNTEAFF. In nucleotides, the CDR3 is TGTGCCAGTAGTTCGACAGGGAACACTGAAGCTTTCTTT.

This sequence joins TRBV7-9 and TRBJ1-5, with D tentatively TRBD1 (5 bases). V dropped 5 bases and J dropped 2 bases, with 13 bases sitting between them. CDR1 is SEHNR, CDR2 FQNEAQ, per germline (reference sequence). The CDR3 is 15 residues long. CDR3 region: CASSPVGGGNQPQHF. CDR3 bases: TGTGCCAGCAGCCCGGTGGGAGGGGGCAATCAGCCCCAGCATTTT. The whole variable domain, filled in from reference TRBV7-9 and TRBJ1-5, reads DTGVSQNPRHKITKRGQNVTFRCDPISEHNRLYWYRQTLGQGPEFLTYFQNEAQLEKSRLLSDRFSAERPKGSFSTLEIQRTEQGDSAMYLCASSPVGGGNQPQHFGDGTRLSIL.

V is TRBV27 and J is TRBJ1-1; D gene ambiguous. The CDR3 contains 14 residues. The V end was cut by 2 bases, the J end by 6 bases, with 13 bases between. Germline CDR1 and CDR2: MNHEY and SMNVEV (reference sequence). The CDR3 here is CASSLKKGVAEAFF. Written as DNA, the CDR3 is TGTGCCAGCAGTTTAAAAAAGGGAGTGGCTGAAGCTTTCTTT.

The chain couples TRBV19 to TRBJ1-1; perhaps TRBD1 as D (5 bases). Trimming removed 7 bases at V and 5 bases at J, with 17 bases between. Germline CDR1 and CDR2: LNHDA and SQIVND (reference sequence). The CDR3 runs 14 residues. This CDR3 is CASISGADKTEAFF. The CDR3 DNA follows: TGTGCCAGTATAAGCGGGGCAGACAAGACTGAAGCTTTCTTT. The whole variable domain, remainder taken from reference TRBV19 and TRBJ1-1, is DGGITQSPKYLFRKEGQNVTLSCEQNLNHDAMYWYRQDPGQGLRLIYYSQIVNDFQKGDIAEGYSVSREKKESFPLTVTSAQKNPTAFYLCASISGADKTEAFFGQGTRLTVV.

The chain combines TRBV28 with TRBJ2-3; 7 bases are a match to TRBD2. The CDR3 is made up of 14 amino acids. Germline lookup yields CDR1 MDHEN and CDR2 SYDVKM. The CDR3 is CGSGRRQSTDTQYF. CDR3 DNA sequence: TGTGGCTCCGGGAGGCGACAGAGCACAGATACGCAGTATTTT.

This chain connects TRBV28 to TRBJ1-5; D is ambiguous. The germline gives CDR1 MDHEN, CDR2 SYDVKM. V lost 8 bases and J lost 8, with 13 bases in between. This CDR3 has 12 residues. The CDR3 is CASLKGGEPQHF. The DNA of the CDR3 is TGTGCCAGCCTCAAGGGTGGAGAGCCCCAGCATTTT.

V and J are TRBV7-2 and TRBJ1-1; D uncertain. Germline loops: CDR1 SGHTA, CDR2 FQGNSA. The CDR3 covers 13 residues. V was trimmed by 3 bases and J by 3 bases, leaving 8 bases between them. DNA of the CDR3: TGTGCCAGCAGCTTTGGACGGCACACTGAAGCTTTCTTT. Its protein product is CASSFGRHTEAFF.

V and J are TRBV28 and TRBJ2-7; D gene uncertain. The V and J ends lost 6 bases and 3 bases respectively, with 12 bases between them. The V gene's germline CDR1 is MDHEN and CDR2 SYDVKM. CDR3 length: 13 residues. The CDR3 region has the DNA TGTGCCAGCAGGGTCGGACGGTTCTACGAGCAGTACTTC. Amino acid sequence: CASRVGRFYEQYF.

Written as DNA, the CDR3 is TGTGCCAGCAGTTTACCCGGGGGCGAATTTTATGGCTACACCTTC. It codes for CASSLPGGEFYGYTF. The rearrangement joins TRBV28 to TRBJ1-2, with a tentative D call TRBD1 (6 bases). CDR1 and CDR2 from the germline V gene are MDHEN and SYDVKM. This CDR3 comprises 15 residues. Trimming left V 2 bases short and J 5 bases short, with 15 bases between.

In DNA, the CDR3 is TGCGCCAGCAGCCAGGGACTAGCGGGAGTGGCCGAGCAGTACTTC. As protein: CASSQGLAGVAEQYF. The chain recombines TRBV5-1 with TRBJ2-7; 14 bases line up with TRBD2. CDR1 SGHRS and CDR2 YFSETQ come from the germline V gene. With 4 bases clipped from V and 6 bases from J, the junction kept 6 bases outside the gene matches. The CDR3 is 15 amino acids.

This chain links TRBV2 with TRBJ2-7; TRBD1 matches at 8 bases. The CDR3 contains 13 residues. CDR1 is SNHLY, CDR2 FYNNEI, per germline. V lost 3 bases and J lost 3; bases outside the gene matches: 1. The CDR3 spells CASSDRGLYEQYF. The CDR3 region has the DNA TGTGCCAGCAGTGACAGGGGGCTCTACGAGCAGTACTTC. Drawing the rest from reference TRBV2 and TRBJ2-7, the complete variable domain is EPEVTQTPSHQVTQMGQEVILRCVPISNHLYFYWYRQILGQKVEFLVSFYNNEISEKSEIFDDQFSVERPDGSNFTLKIRSTKLEDSAMYFCASSDRGLYEQYFGPGTRLTVT.

The rearrangement links TRBV28 to TRBJ1-1, with 11 nucleotides matching TRBD1. CDR1 MDHEN and CDR2 SYDVKM come from the germline V gene. The J segment lost 5 bases and the V segment lost 4 bases, leaving 9 bases of the junction unmatched. The CDR3 is 16 residues long. The CDR3 sequence is CASSSYPGTGGTEAFF. DNA of the CDR3: TGTGCCAGCAGTTCTTATCCGGGGACAGGGGGTACTGAAGCTTTCTTT.

This chain uses TRBV2 with TRBJ1-2; 7 positions match TRBD1. Germline V gene lookup returns CDR1 SNHLY and CDR2 FYNNEI. The CDR3 consists of 15 residues. V was clipped by 6 bases and J by 6 bases; unmatched bases: 13. The CDR3 DNA follows: TGTGCCAGCAGGGCACCGACAGGGCCACCCCATGGCTACACCTTC. Protein sequence: CASRAPTGPPHGYTF.